A selection of T cell receptor beta chains follows, all from one sample in a study of PD-1 blockade in classical Hodgkin lymphoma. Repertoires were generated with immunoSEQ multiplex PCR, while TCRdb's copy carries only in-frame clones and drops some. This table has approximately 41,000 clones, about 85% appearing once. The sequencing used peripheral blood mononuclear cells (PBMCs), collected before the second cycle of nivolumab. These receptors were taken from a human donor with classical Hodgkin lymphoma. CDR3s include the opening cysteine and the closing phenylalanine or tryptophan. Each record gives: CDR3 DNA, CDR3 protein, D gene, clone size, V gene, J gene. The D gene is left open where the match is weak. The size field is filled for only some rows; it gives once, few, many or a size class.

TGTGCCAGCAGCGAGGGGAGTAGGGCGTACGAGCAGTACTTC	CASSEGSRAYEQYF	.	.	TRBV13	TRBJ2-7
TGTGCCAGCAGCCAGACAGGGCGTCAAGAAAAACTGTTTTTT	CASSQTGRQEKLFF	TRBD1	.	TRBV5-4	TRBJ1-4
TGTGCCAGCAGTGACTCTCAGAATCAGGGGGCAACCGGGGAGCTGTTTTTT	CASSDSQNQGATGELFF	TRBD1	.	TRBV6-4	TRBJ2-2
TGTGCCAGCGACAGGGGGCTGGAGAGCAATCAGCCCCAGCATTTT	CASDRGLESNQPQHF	TRBD1	.	TRBV6-6	TRBJ1-5
TGTGCCAGCAGTTTATTCCCCGGGGGGAGCACAGATACGCAGTATTTT	CASSLFPGGSTDTQYF	TRBD2	once	TRBV27	TRBJ2-3
TGTGCCAGCAGCGGGGGAGGGTACGAGACCCAGTACTTC	CASSGGGYETQYF	TRBD2	.	TRBV7-7	TRBJ2-5
TGTGCCAGTTCCCTCTCCCGGGGGGGTGAGCAGTACTTC	CASSLSRGGEQYF	TRBD2	.	TRBV19	TRBJ2-7
.	CASRNFRGHSNQPQHF	.	.	TRBV5-6	TRBJ1-5
TGTGCCAGCAGCCCCGGACAGGGCCCTGGAAACACCATATATTTT	CASSPGQGPGNTIYF	TRBD1	medium-sized	TRBV11-3	TRBJ1-3
TGTGCCAGCAGCACCGGGACAGGCATTATTTATAGCAATCAGCCCCAGCATTTT	CASSTGTGIIYSNQPQHF	.	.	TRBV21-1	TRBJ1-5
TGTGCCAGCAGCGTAGGAGGCAGAGGCAATGGCTACACCTTC	CASSVGGRGNGYTF	.	.	TRBV9	TRBJ1-2
TGCGCCAGCAGCTTGGATCTGTACCGGAGCTCCTACGAGCAGTACTTC	CASSLDLYRSSYEQYF	.	.	TRBV5-1	TRBJ2-7
TGTGCCAGCAGCTTAGCCCTGGGACAGGAGCTTTTCTATGGCTACACCTTC	CASSLALGQELFYGYTF	TRBD1	.	TRBV7-8	TRBJ1-2
TGTGCCAGCAGTGAAGCCCCGGGAGGGGGGAGCACTGAAGCTTTCTTT	CASSEAPGGGSTEAFF	.	.	TRBV2	TRBJ1-1
TGTGCCAGCAGCTTTTGGGGGGGCGATGAAAAACTGTTTTTT	CASSFWGGDEKLFF	.	.	TRBV5-4	TRBJ1-4
TGTGCCAGTAGTCCCTCGGGTGGACCGGTAGGCGATACGCAGTATTTT	CASSPSGGPVGDTQYF	.	.	TRBV19	TRBJ2-3
TGTGCCATCAGTGAGGAAAGCGGGAGGGCGAATGAGCAGTTCTTC	CAISEESGRANEQFF	TRBD2	.	TRBV10-3	TRBJ2-1
TGTGCCATCGGAAGCGGATCCTACAATGAGCAGTTCTTC	CAIGSGSYNEQFF	.	.	TRBV19	TRBJ2-1
TGTGCCAGCAGCTTAGCTGGGAATACGCAGTATTTT	CASSLAGNTQYF	.	.	TRBV11-2	TRBJ2-3
TGTGCCAGCTCACCCCTGCCGGGGTGGGGCACAGATACGCAGTATTTT	CASSPLPGWGTDTQYF	.	.	TRBV18	TRBJ2-3
TGTGCCAGTAGTCACAGGGGGCAGAAGGAGACCCAGTACTTC	CASSHRGQKETQYF	TRBD1	once	TRBV19	TRBJ2-5
TGTGCCAGCAGCTCCAGAATTCGGGCGGCTGCCTACAATGAGCAGTTCTTC	CASSSRIRAAAYNEQFF	.	.	TRBV7-2	TRBJ2-1
TGTGCCAGCACCCGGGGCCTGTACACCGGGGAGCTGTTTTTT	CASTRGLYTGELFF	.	.	TRBV6-1	TRBJ2-2
TGTGCCAGCAGCTTAGGGGGCAGGTCTAGCTCCTACAATGAGCAGTTCTTC	CASSLGGRSSSYNEQFF	.	.	TRBV11-2	TRBJ2-1
TGTGCCAGTAGTATCCCCTCCGGACGGGGAACTAGCACAGATACGCAGTATTTT	CASSIPSGRGTSTDTQYF	.	.	TRBV19	TRBJ2-3
TGTGCCAGCAGCTTAAACGTGGGTGATTCACCCCTCCACTTT	CASSLNVGDSPLHF	.	few	TRBV7-9	TRBJ1-6
TGTGCCAGCAGCCAGATACTAGCGGGAGGCGAGACCCAGTACTTC	CASSQILAGGETQYF	TRBD2	.	TRBV4-2	TRBJ2-5
TGTGCCAGCTCCCCCAGAGAGGGAGATGAGCAGTTCTTC	CASSPREGDEQFF	.	.	TRBV18	TRBJ2-1
TGTGCCAGCAGCTTCCGTCCGGGGCATGGGGATGAGCAGTTCTTC	CASSFRPGHGDEQFF	.	.	TRBV5-5	TRBJ2-1
TGTGCCAGTAGTAGGCGGGAGAGTTTCAATGAGCAGTTCTTC	CASSRRESFNEQFF	TRBD2	.	TRBV19	TRBJ2-1
TGTGCCAGCAGCGTAGTCGACAGGGGCGAAGCTTTCTTT	CASSVVDRGEAFF	TRBD1	.	TRBV9	TRBJ1-1
TGTGCCACTGCGACTAGCGGGGAGTTCTACGAGCAGTACTTC	CATATSGEFYEQYF	TRBD2	.	TRBV13	TRBJ2-7
TGTGCCAGCAGTTCTCCCGGGACTAGCAAGGCCTACGAGCAGTACTTC	CASSSPGTSKAYEQYF	TRBD2	.	TRBV6-5	TRBJ2-7
TGTGCCAGCAGCAAGACTAGCGGCTCCTACGAGCAGTACTTC	CASSKTSGSYEQYF	TRBD2	few	TRBV7-2	TRBJ2-7
TGCGCCAGCAGTGAGCGGATTAACTATGGCTACACCTTC	CASSERINYGYTF	.	few	TRBV10-1	TRBJ1-2
TGTGCCAGCAGCTTATTTGGGACTAGCGGGTCTGGGGCCAACGTCCTGACTTTC	CASSLFGTSGSGANVLTF	TRBD2	.	TRBV7-2	TRBJ2-6
TGTGCCAGCAGGGGGGACAGGGACCGTAATGAAAAACTGTTTTTT	CASRGDRDRNEKLFF	TRBD1	once	TRBV6-1	TRBJ1-4
TGTGCCAGTGGTAAAAGCGGAAACAATGAGCAGTTCTTC	CASGKSGNNEQFF	.	.	TRBV13	TRBJ2-1
TGTGCCAGCAGTGTCCCATCGGGACAGCATGGCTACACCTTC	CASSVPSGQHGYTF	TRBD1	.	TRBV28	TRBJ1-2
TGTGCCAGCATCGGGACAGGACAAGAGACCCAGTACTTC	CASIGTGQETQYF	TRBD1	.	TRBV6-5	TRBJ2-5
TGTGCCAGCAGCCCGGGACTCCTACCGGGCACTGGAAACACCATATATTTT	CASSPGLLPGTGNTIYF	.	once	TRBV21-1	TRBJ1-3
TGTGCCAGCAGCTTAGGAAGGGGGACTTCGGCGGACTATGGCTACACCTTC	CASSLGRGTSADYGYTF	.	.	TRBV7-9	TRBJ1-2
TGTGCCAGTAGTACAGGGGGCGAAGGCAATCAGCCCCAGCATTTT	CASSTGGEGNQPQHF	TRBD1	.	TRBV19	TRBJ1-5